This record looks at one T cell receptor (beta chain) sequence and its context. Its antigen is not known. Clones were sequenced by immunoSEQ multiplex PCR, and TCRdb holds only the in-frame ones, with some missing. The repertoire has roughly 30,000 clones, around 79% of them found once; the top ten carry less than 25%. The CDR3 consists of 15 residues. Germline values: CDR1 MDHEN, CDR2 SYDVKM. V was trimmed by 5 bases and J by 0 bases, leaving 11 bases between them. This sample is part of a study of radiotherapy plus CTLA-4 blockade in lung cancer. Study at large: Among enrolled patients, 15% to 20% responded and 31% achieved disease control. Findings of the study overall: Once radiotherapy plus ipilimumab had been given, TCR clones derived from tumor expanded in blood. Best predicting response, reportedly, were early blood T cell clone dynamics, with interferon-beta.

Patients had chemo-refractory metastatic non-small-cell lung cancer and received focal radiation plus CTLA-4 blockade that used ipilimumab. Sequencing was performed on peripheral blood, taken from a patient treated with radiotherapy plus ipilimumab. The V and J genes are TRBV28 and TRBJ2-4, with TRBD2 as a possible D gene (5 bases). This TCR was sampled from a human donor with non-small cell lung cancer that progressed on radiotherapy plus ipilimumab. Here the CDR3 reads CASSLPAGAKNIQYF. For the CDR3, the DNA is TGTGCCAGCAGTCTCCCGGCGGGAGCCAAAAACATTCAGTACTTC.